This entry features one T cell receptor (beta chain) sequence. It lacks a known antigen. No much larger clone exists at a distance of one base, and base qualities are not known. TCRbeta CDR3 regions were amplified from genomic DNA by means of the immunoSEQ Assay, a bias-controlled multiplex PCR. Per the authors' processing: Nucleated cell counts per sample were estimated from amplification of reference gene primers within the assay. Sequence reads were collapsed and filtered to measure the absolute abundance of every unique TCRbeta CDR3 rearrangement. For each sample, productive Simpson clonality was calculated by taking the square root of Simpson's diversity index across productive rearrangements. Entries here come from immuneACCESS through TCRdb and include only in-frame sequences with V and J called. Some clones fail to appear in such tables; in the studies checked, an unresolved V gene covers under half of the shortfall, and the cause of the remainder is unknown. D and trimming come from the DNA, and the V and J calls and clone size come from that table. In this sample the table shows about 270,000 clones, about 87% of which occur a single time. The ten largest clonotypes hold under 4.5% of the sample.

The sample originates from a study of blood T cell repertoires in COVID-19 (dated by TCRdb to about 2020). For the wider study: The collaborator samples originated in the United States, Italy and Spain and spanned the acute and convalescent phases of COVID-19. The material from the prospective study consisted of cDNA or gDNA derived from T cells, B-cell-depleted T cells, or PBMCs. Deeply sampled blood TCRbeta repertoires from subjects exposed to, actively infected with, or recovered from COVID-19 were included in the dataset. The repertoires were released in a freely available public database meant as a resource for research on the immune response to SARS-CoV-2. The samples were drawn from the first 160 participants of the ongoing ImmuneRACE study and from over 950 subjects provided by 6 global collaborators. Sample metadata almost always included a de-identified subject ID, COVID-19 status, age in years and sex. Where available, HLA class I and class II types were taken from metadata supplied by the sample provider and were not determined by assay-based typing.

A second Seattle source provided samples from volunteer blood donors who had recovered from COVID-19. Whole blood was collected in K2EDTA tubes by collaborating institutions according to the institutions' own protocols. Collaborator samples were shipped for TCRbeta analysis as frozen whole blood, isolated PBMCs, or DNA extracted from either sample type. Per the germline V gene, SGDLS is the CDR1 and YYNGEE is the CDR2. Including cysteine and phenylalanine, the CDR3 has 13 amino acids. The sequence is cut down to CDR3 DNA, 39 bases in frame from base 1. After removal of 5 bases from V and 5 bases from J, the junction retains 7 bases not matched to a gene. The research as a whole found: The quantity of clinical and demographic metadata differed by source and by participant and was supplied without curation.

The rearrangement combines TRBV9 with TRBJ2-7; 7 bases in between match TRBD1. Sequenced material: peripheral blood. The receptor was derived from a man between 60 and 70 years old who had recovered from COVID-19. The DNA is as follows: TGTGCCAGCAGGGGGACAGCAAGCCACGAGCAGTACTTC. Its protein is CASRGTASHEQYF.